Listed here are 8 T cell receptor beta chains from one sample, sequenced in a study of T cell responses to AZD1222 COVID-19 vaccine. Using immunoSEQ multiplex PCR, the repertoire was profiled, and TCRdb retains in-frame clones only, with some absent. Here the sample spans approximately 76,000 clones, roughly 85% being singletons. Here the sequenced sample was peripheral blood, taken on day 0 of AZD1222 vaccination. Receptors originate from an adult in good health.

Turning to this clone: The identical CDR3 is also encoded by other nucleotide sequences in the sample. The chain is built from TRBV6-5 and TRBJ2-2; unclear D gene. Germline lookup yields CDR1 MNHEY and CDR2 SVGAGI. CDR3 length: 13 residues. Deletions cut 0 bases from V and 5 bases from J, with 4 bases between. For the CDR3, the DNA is TGTGCCAGCAGTTACTCGGGGACCGGGGAGCTGTTTTTT. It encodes CASSYSGTGELFF.

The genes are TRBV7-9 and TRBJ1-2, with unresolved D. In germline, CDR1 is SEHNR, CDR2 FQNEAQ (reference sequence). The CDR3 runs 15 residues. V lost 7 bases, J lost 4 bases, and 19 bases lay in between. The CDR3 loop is CASTPSGLRVYGYTF. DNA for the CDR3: TGTGCCAGCACCCCTAGTGGACTGAGAGTCTATGGCTACACCTTC.

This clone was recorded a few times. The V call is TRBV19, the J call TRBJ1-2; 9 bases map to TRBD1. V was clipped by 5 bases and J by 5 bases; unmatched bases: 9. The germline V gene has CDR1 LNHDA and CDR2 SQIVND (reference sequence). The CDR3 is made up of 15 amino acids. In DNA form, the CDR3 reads TGTGCCAGTAGTCCGGTGACAGGGGGAAGATATGGCTACACCTTC. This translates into CASSPVTGGRYGYTF.

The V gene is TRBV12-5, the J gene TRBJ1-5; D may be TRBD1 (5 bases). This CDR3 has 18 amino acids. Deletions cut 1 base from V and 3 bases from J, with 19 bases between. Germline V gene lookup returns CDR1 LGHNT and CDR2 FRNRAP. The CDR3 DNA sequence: TGTGCTAGTGGTTTGGCCGGTGGAGGGACTTCCAACAATCAGCCCCAGCATTTT. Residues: CASGLAGGGTSNNQPQHF.

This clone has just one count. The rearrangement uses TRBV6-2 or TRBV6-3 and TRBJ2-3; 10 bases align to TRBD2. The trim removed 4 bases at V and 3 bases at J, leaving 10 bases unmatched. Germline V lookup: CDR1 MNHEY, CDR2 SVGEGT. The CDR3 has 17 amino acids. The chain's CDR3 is CASSSMRASGRTDTQYF. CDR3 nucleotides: TGTGCCAGCAGTTCTATGAGGGCTAGCGGGAGAACAGATACGCAGTATTTT.

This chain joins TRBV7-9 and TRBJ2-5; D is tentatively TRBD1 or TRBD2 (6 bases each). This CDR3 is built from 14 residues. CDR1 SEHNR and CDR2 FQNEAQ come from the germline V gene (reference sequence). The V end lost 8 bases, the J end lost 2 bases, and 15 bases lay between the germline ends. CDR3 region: CASASTGRQETQYF. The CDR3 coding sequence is TGTGCCAGCGCTTCCACAGGGAGGCAAGAGACCCAGTACTTC.

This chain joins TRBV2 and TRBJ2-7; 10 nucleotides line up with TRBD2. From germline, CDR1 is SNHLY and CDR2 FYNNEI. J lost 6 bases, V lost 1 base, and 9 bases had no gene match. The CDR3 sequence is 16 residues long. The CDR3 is CASSEEGLAGVGEQYF. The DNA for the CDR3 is TGTGCCAGCAGTGAAGAGGGCCTAGCGGGAGTGGGCGAGCAGTACTTC. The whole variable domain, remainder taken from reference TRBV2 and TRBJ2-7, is EPEVTQTPSHQVTQMGQEVILRCVPISNHLYFYWYRQILGQKVEFLVSFYNNEISEKSEIFDDQFSVERPDGSNFTLKIRSTKLEDSAMYFCASSEEGLAGVGEQYFGPGTRLTVT.

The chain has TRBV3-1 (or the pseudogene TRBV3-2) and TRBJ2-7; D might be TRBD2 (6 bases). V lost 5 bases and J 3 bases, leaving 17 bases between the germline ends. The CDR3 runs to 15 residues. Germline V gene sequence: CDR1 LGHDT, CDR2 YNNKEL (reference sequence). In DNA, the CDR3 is TGTGCCAGCAGCTCCGGACTCCCCGGGGGCTACGAGCAGTACTTC. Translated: CASSSGLPGGYEQYF.